Following are 4 T cell receptor beta chains from one sample sequenced in a study of shared clonotypes between healthy human individuals. Measured with immunoSEQ multiplex PCR; TCRdb has only the in-frame clones, and not every one. The sample lists a few million clones, roughly 95% occurring once. Terminally differentiated effector memory CD45RA+ cells were excluded from the naive CD8 cells, which were CD45RO-negative and positively selected for CCR7. The sequencing sample was made of naive CD8+ T cells from PBMCs. The receptors were gathered from a man aged 18 to 35 in good health. Some clones in this sample may be carry-over from other donors' samples.

J is TRBJ2-7 and V is TRBV27; weak D call: TRBD2 (5 bases). The V end was cut by 7 bases, the J end by 5 bases, with 9 bases between. The CDR3 is 11 residues long. Germline V gene sequence: CDR1 MNHEY, CDR2 SMNVEV (reference sequence). DNA of the CDR3: TGTGCCAGCACCCGGGGTAACGAGCAGTACTTC. Its protein is CASTRGNEQYF.

To note about this clone: Other DNA sequences from this sample encode an identical CDR3 as well. The chain joins TRBV19 to TRBJ1-5; 11 bases are a match to TRBD1. The CDR3 contains 14 residues. Trimming cost V 5 bases and J 7 bases; bases outside gene matches: 4. The V gene's germline CDR1 is LNHDA and CDR2 SQIVND (reference sequence). The chain's CDR3 is CASSVRDRGQPQHF. For the CDR3, the DNA is TGTGCCAGTAGTGTGCGGGACAGGGGGCAGCCCCAGCATTTT.

On this clone itself: This sample also contains other DNA sequences that code for the same CDR3. The chain is built from TRBV29-1 and TRBJ2-1; D call uncertain. With 3 bases removed from V and 4 bases from J, the gap between germline ends came to 7 bases. The CDR3 spans 12 residues. CDR1 and CDR2 (germline): SQVTM, ANQGSEA. The CDR3 nucleotides read TGCAGCGTTGAGAAAACGTACAATGAGCAGTTCTTC. This encodes CSVEKTYNEQFF.

This clone appeared a few times. The chain couples TRBV11-3 to TRBJ2-7, with D possibly being TRBD1 (5 bases). The CDR3 spans 14 residues. Looked up from germline, CDR1 is SGHNT and CDR2 is YENEEA. The V end was cut by 4 bases, the J end by 6 bases, with 16 bases between. The DNA of the CDR3 is TGTGCCAGCAGCTCCAAATCAACAGGTTTCGAGCAGTACTTC. It codes for CASSSKSTGFEQYF.